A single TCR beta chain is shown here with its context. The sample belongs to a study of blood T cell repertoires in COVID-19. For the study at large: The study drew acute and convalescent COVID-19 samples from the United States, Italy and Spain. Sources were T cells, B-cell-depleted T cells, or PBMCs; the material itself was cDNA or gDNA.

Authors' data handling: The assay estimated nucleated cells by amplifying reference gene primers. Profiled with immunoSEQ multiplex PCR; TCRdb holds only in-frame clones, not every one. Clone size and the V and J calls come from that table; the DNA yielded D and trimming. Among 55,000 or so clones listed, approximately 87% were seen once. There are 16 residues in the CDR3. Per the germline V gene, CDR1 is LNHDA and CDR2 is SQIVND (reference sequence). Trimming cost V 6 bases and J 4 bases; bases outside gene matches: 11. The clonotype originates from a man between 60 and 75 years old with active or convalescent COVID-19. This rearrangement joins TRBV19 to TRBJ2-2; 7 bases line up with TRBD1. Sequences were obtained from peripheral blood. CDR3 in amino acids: CASSLYRGQSTGELFF. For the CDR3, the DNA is TGTGCCAGTAGCCTCTACAGGGGTCAGAGCACCGGGGAGCTGTTTTTT.